Following are 17 T cell receptor beta chains from one sample sequenced in a study of T-cell reconstitution after alpha-beta-depleted transplantation in children. During its preparation, the TCRbeta library received unique molecular identifiers. One entry per CDR3 protein results from TCRdb running MiXCR on the PCR reads. Of hundreds of thousands of distinct CDR3 sequences in the sample, 32% were seen once. The source material was PBMCs from the stem cell graft donor, sampled from the stem cell graft. All receptors come from a human donor who donated a stem cell graft to a child with aplastic anemia.

The table lists this clonotype with a few counts. The CDR3 sequence is CATRGRGGDYEQYF. In DNA, the CDR3 is TGTGCCACCAGAGGGAGGGGGGGGGACTACGAGCAGTACTTC. The V call is TRBV6-1, the J call TRBJ2-7; weak D call: TRBD2 (7 bases). There are 14 residues in the CDR3. V lost 10 bases and J 3 bases, leaving 19 bases between the germline ends. CDR1 and CDR2 (germline): MNHNS, SASEGT.

This clonotype was counted a few times. This sequence joins TRBV5-1 and TRBJ1-4; a possible D gene is TRBD1 (5 bases). This CDR3 has 14 residues. CDR1 is SGHRS, CDR2 YFSETQ, per germline. V was cut by 5 bases and J by 0 bases, with 8 bases left in between. CDR3 nucleotides: TGCGCCAGCAGGCCGACAGCAACTAATGAAAAACTGTTTTTT. Its translation: CASRPTATNEKLFF. Supplemented by reference TRBV5-1 and TRBJ1-4, the full variable domain reads KAGVTQTPRYLIKTRGQQVTLSCSPISGHRSVSWYQQTPGQGLQFLFEYFSETQRNKGNFPGRFSGRQFSNSRSEMNVSTLELGDSALYLCASRPTATNEKLFFGSGTQLSVL.

DNA of the CDR3: TGTGCCAGCAGCCTCCAACCCCTAGCGGGAGGAATCAATGAGCAGTTCTTC. Protein sequence: CASSLQPLAGGINEQFF. The chain combines TRBV7-3 with TRBJ2-1, with TRBD2 matching 11 bases. Germline CDR1 is SGHTA and CDR2 is FQGTGA. The trim removed 5 bases at V and 6 bases at J, leaving 12 bases unmatched. This CDR3 spans 17 amino acids. The full variable domain, in which reference TRBV7-3 and TRBJ2-1 provide the parts outside the CDR3, is GAGVSQTPSNKVTEKGKYVELRCDPISGHTALYWYRQSLGQGPEFLIYFQGTGAADDSGLPNDRFFAVRPEGSVSTLKIQRTERGDSAVYLCASSLQPLAGGINEQFFGPGTRLTVL.

This sequence joins TRBV21-1 and TRBJ1-5; whether TRBD1, the table's D call, matches the DNA was not checked. TRBV21-1 is described as a pseudogene. The CDR3 contains 15 residues. DNA for the CDR3: TGTGCCAGCAGCAAATGTCGCGGGGTGGGTAAGCCCCAGCATTTT. Residues: CASSKCRGVGKPQHF.

The chain combines TRBV3-1 with TRBJ2-1, with D perhaps assigned TRBD1 or TRBD2 (5 bases each). Trimming stripped 3 bases from V and 9 bases from J, with 18 bases between. Germline V CDR1 and CDR2: LGHDT, YNNKEL (reference sequence). This CDR3 contains 15 residues. The CDR3 region is CASSQPGLAWAEQFF. CDR3 nucleotides: TGTGCCAGCAGCCAGCCGGGGCTAGCATGGGCTGAGCAGTTCTTC.

This clonotype was recorded a few times. The CDR3 DNA reads as TGTGCCAGCAGCGAAAGCACAGGGTACACTGAAGCTTTCTTT. Protein product: CASSESTGYTEAFF. The J gene is TRBJ1-1, the V gene TRBV9; TRBD1 might be the D (6 bases). Germline V gene data show CDR1 as SGDLS and CDR2 as YYNGEE. There are 14 residues in the CDR3. Between the trimmed V and J ends, which lost 3 bases and 3 bases, there was a span of 12 bases.

The chain combines TRBV12-3 or TRBV12-4 with TRBJ2-2, with a tentative D call TRBD1 (5 bases). With 6 bases removed from V and 8 bases from J, the gap between germline ends came to 10 bases. The CDR3 contains 12 residues. CDR3 DNA sequence: TGTGCCAGCAGAGCCAGGGCGGGGGAGCTGTTTTTT. This gives the protein CASRARAGELFF.

The chain carries TRBV20-1 and TRBJ2-3; a weak D match, TRBD2 (5 bases). V gave up 0 bases and J gave up 1 base, with 11 bases separating them. Germline CDR1 reads DFQATT; CDR2 reads SNEGSKA (reference sequence). The CDR3 runs 15 residues. CDR3 region: CSARDPWRGTDTQYF. CDR3 DNA sequence: TGCAGTGCTAGAGATCCCTGGCGGGGCACAGATACGCAGTATTTT.

This clonotype was observed once. The rearrangement uses TRBV29-1 and TRBJ1-3, with 7 positions matching TRBD1. The J segment lost 2 bases and the V segment lost 7 bases, leaving 2 bases of the junction unmatched. Germline V gene data show CDR1 as SQVTM and CDR2 as ANQGSEA. This CDR3 spans 12 amino acids. CDR3 sequence reads: CSAGTAGNTIYF. As DNA, the CDR3 is TGCAGCGCCGGGACAGCTGGAAACACCATATATTTT.

This sequence joins TRBV14 and TRBJ2-1; no firm D call. Germline values: CDR1 SGHDN, CDR2 FVKESK. The CDR3 spans 13 residues. The V and J ends lost 2 bases and 8 bases respectively, with 10 bases between them. CDR3 sequence: CASSQNRIDEQFF. The CDR3 nucleotides are TGTGCCAGCAGCCAAAACCGGATCGATGAGCAGTTCTTC. Full variable domain (rest looked up from reference TRBV14 and TRBJ2-1): EAGVTQFPSHSVIEKGQTVTLRCDPISGHDNLYWYRRVMGKEIKFLLHFVKESKQDESGMPNNRFLAERTGGTYSTLKVQPAELEDSGVYFCASSQNRIDEQFFGPGTRLTVL.

The V call is TRBV12-3 or TRBV12-4, the J call TRBJ1-2; TRBD1 aligns across 11 bases. With 5 bases clipped from V and 4 bases from J, the junction kept 6 bases outside the gene matches. The CDR3 covers 15 residues. Here the CDR3 reads CASSAGQGASYGYTF. DNA for the CDR3: TGTGCCAGCAGTGCTGGACAGGGGGCTAGCTATGGCTACACCTTC.

V is TRBV6-4 and J is TRBJ2-6, with D hard to call. Per germline, CDR1 MRHNA and CDR2 SNTAGT. This CDR3 has 16 residues. Trimming shortened V by 3 bases and J by 0 bases, and 9 bases separated the two germline ends. The CDR3 sequence is CASSEGGDSGANVLTF. The CDR3 DNA reads as TGTGCCAGCAGTGAGGGTGGGGACTCTGGGGCCAACGTCCTGACTTTC.

This chain connects TRBV30 to TRBJ2-1; perhaps TRBD2 as D (5 bases). In germline, CDR1 is GTSNPN, CDR2 SVGIG (reference sequence). The ends were cut back, 0 bases at V and 10 bases at J, with 7 bases in the middle. This CDR3 spans 11 amino acids. The CDR3 bases are TGTGCCTGGAGTGTAGCGGACGAGCAGTTCTTC. Its protein product is CAWSVADEQFF.

This clonotype was seen more than once but under ten times. The genes are TRBV20-1 and TRBJ2-7; 7 bases are a match to TRBD2. The ends lost 3 bases at V and 2 bases at J; junction bases unmatched: 10. Germline V CDR1 and CDR2: DFQATT, SNEGSKA (reference sequence). CDR3 length equals 15 residues. CDR3 protein: CSASDPAGLPYEQYF. The CDR3 coding sequence is TGCAGTGCTAGCGATCCAGCGGGACTCCCCTACGAGCAGTACTTC.

This clonotype has only a few counts. This rearrangement joins TRBV5-6 to TRBJ2-7; D is uncertain. This CDR3 contains 12 residues. V was pared by 0 bases and J by 5 bases, with 6 bases between. From germline, CDR1 is SGHDT and CDR2 YYEEEE. CDR3 amino acids: CASSLGLHEQYV. CDR3 DNA sequence: TGTGCCAGCAGCTTGGGCCTACACGAGCAGTACGTC.

The rearrangement links TRBV9 to TRBJ2-5; 13 bases agree with TRBD2. With V trimmed by 3 bases and J by 4 bases, 9 bases remained unmatched. The CDR3 contains 17 residues. Germline CDR1 is SGDLS and CDR2 is YYNGEE. The CDR3 region is CASSGAGGLAGRETQYF. DNA for the CDR3: TGTGCCAGCAGCGGGGCGGGGGGACTAGCGGGAAGAGAGACCCAGTACTTC.

The chain is built from TRBV5-4 and TRBJ1-1; tentative D call: TRBD1 (6 bases). The CDR3 loop spans 16 amino acids. Germline CDR1 and CDR2: SGHNT and YYREEE (reference sequence). The germline V and J ends were trimmed by 4 bases and 2 bases, with 18 bases remaining between them. DNA of the CDR3: TGTGCCAGCAGCCGCGGACAGCTTAAAACCAACACTGAAGCTTTCTTT. Translation: CASSRGQLKTNTEAFF.